This TCR beta chain derives from a study of shared clonotypes between healthy human individuals. The repertoire was sequenced with immunoSEQ multiplex PCR; TCRdb's copy has only in-frame clones and lacks some. Seen here are a few hundred thousand clones, roughly 85% observed once, and the top ten hold about 12%. Looked up from germline, CDR1 is MRHNA and CDR2 is SNTAGT. The CDR3 sequence is 18 residues long. J gave up 5 bases and V 6 bases, and 22 bases lay outside the gene matches. This chain uses TRBV6-4 with TRBJ2-7; 7 positions match TRBD1. The sequence was obtained from a woman in her thirties or forties in good health. Some clones in this sample may be carry-over from other donors' samples. The material sequenced was PBMCs. The CDR3 nucleotides are TGTGCCAGCAGACCCCACCCGACTCGACAGGGCTTGGGCCACGAGCAGTACTTC. This codes for CASRPHPTRQGLGHEQYF.